This T cell receptor (beta chain) was recovered during a study of blood T cell repertoires in COVID-19. Overall study context: Collection of acute and convalescent COVID-19 samples took place in the United States, Italy and Spain. T cells, B-cell-depleted T cells, or PBMCs supplied cDNA or gDNA.

The V gene lost 4 bases and the J gene lost 7 bases, with 19 bases spanning the gap. The CDR3 is 16 amino acids. In the original analysis: Estimates of nucleated cell counts were drawn from the amplification of reference gene primers. Data came from immunoSEQ multiplex PCR; TCRdb stores just in-frame clones and leaves some out. That table gives V, J and clone size, and the DNA gave D and trimming. This sample carries some 40,000 clones, about 88% of them seen once, and the ten largest clones take 15% to 20%. This sequence originates from a man aged 65 to 79 with acute or convalescent COVID-19. The rearrangement uses TRBV23-1 and TRBJ1-4; D is possibly TRBD1 (6 bases). TRBV23-1 is filed as an ORF, its function uncertain. The sample consisted of peripheral blood. The CDR3 DNA sequence: TGCGCCAGCAGTCGCAACGTGGGGGCGCCTGCTGAAAAACTGTTTTTT. Translated: CASSRNVGAPAEKLFF.